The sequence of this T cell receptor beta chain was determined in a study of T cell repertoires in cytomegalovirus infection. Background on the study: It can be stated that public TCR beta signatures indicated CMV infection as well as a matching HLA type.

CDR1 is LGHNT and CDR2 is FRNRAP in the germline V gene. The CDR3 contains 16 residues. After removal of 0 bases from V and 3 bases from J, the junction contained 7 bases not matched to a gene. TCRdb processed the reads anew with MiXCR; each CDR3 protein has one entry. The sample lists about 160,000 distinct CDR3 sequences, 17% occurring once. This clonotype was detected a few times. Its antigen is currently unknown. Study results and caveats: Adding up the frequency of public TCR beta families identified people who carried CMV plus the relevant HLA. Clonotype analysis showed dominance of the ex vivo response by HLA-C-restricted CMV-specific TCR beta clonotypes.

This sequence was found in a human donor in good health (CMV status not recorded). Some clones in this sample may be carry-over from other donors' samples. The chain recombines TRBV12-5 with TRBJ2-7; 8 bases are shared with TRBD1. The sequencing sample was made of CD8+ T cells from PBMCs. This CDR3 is CASGLVQDREVYEQYF. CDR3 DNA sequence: TGTGCTAGTGGTTTGGTACAGGACAGGGAAGTCTACGAGCAGTACTTC. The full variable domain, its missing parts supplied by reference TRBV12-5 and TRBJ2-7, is DARVTQTPRHKVTEMGQEVTMRCQPILGHNTVFWYRQTMMQGLELLAYFRNRAPLDDSGMPKDRFSAEMPDATLATLKIQPSEPRDSAVYFCASGLVQDREVYEQYFGPGTRLTVT.